These 6 T cell receptor beta chains share one sample of origin, sequenced in a study of blood T cell repertoires in COVID-19. The assay was immunoSEQ multiplex PCR, and TCRdb's table has in-frame clones only and misses some. The sample has 150,000 to 200,000 clones, 79% seen once. The specimen sequenced was peripheral blood. These receptors originate from a man aged 55 to 70 with active or convalescent COVID-19.

This clone was recorded only once. The chain is built from TRBV6-6 and TRBJ1-1; TRBD1 might be the D (5 bases). V was clipped by 6 bases and J by 4 bases, with 15 bases between them. Germline V gene data show CDR1 as MNHNY and CDR2 as SVGAGI (reference sequence). This CDR3 contains 14 residues. The CDR3 DNA reads as TGTGCCAGCAGCTGGACATCTTTGGGCACTGAAGCTTTCTTT. This sequence encodes CASSWTSLGTEAFF.

The J gene is TRBJ2-1, the V gene TRBV7-6, with a possible D match to TRBD2 (6 bases). V lost 5 bases, J lost 10 bases, and 21 bases lay in between. This CDR3 spans 15 amino acids. Germline loops: CDR1 SGHVS, CDR2 FNYEAQ. The CDR3 DNA reads TGTGCCAGCAGCGTGGGGACTGGTTTTGGAGGAGAGCAGTTCTTC. Translating gives CASSVGTGFGGEQFF.

The genes are TRBV18 and TRBJ1-2; D possibly corresponds to TRBD1 (5 bases). Germline assignment: CDR1 KGHSH and CDR2 LQKENI. V dropped 6 bases and J dropped 4 bases, with 12 bases sitting between them. The CDR3 is 13 amino acids. The chain's CDR3 is CASSSDRSYGYTF. The DNA for the CDR3 is TGTGCCAGCTCTTCCGACAGATCCTATGGCTACACCTTC.

The chain combines TRBV5-6 with TRBJ1-6; 10 bases agree with TRBD1. This CDR3 has 15 residues. Germline CDR1 is SGHDT and CDR2 is YYEEEE. Trimming at V came to 4 bases and at J to 5 bases, leaving 3 bases not matched to a gene. CDR3 protein: CASSQGQGNNSPLHF. The CDR3 DNA is TGTGCCAGCAGCCAGGGACAGGGGAATAATTCACCCCTCCACTTT.

The V gene is TRBV19, the J gene TRBJ1-1; D not certain. With 5 bases removed from V and 1 base from J, the gap between germline ends came to 11 bases. The germline V gene has CDR1 LNHDA and CDR2 SQIVND (reference sequence). This CDR3 comprises 14 residues. The CDR3 region has the DNA TGTGCCAGTAGTCTCACTCCCCAGAACACTGAAGCTTTCTTT. This translates into CASSLTPQNTEAFF.

The chain is built from TRBV12-3 or TRBV12-4 and TRBJ1-1; D not resolved. This CDR3 comprises 13 residues. V lost 6 bases to trimming and J lost 10 bases, with 18 bases between them. The CDR3 nucleotides read TGTGCCAGCAGCCTAGCGGGGAGCCCTGGAGCTTTCTTT. Translation gives CASSLAGSPGAFF.